This record concerns one T cell receptor (beta chain) sequence. Germline loops: CDR1 LGHDT, CDR2 YNNKEL (reference sequence). V lost 1 base and J 5 bases, leaving 12 bases between the germline ends. There are 15 residues in the CDR3. TCRdb re-derived calls from the reads in MiXCR, one entry per CDR3 protein. This sample has over 300,000 distinct CDR3 sequences; 9.5% occur once, and the top ten carry approximately 4.5%. This sample is part of a study of T cell repertoires in cytomegalovirus infection. Study-level information: Indications of both CMV infection and matching HLA type were provided by public TCR beta signatures.

Sample: PBMCs. The gene calls are TRBV3-1 and TRBJ2-1; D might be TRBD1 (6 bases). The sequence was obtained from a human donor in good health (CMV status not recorded). Some clones in this sample may be carry-over from other donors' samples. CDR3 protein: CASSQVRGGHNEQFF. Here the CDR3 DNA reads TGTGCCAGCAGCCAAGTCAGGGGTGGCCACAATGAGCAGTTCTTC.